This is a list of T cell receptor beta chains from one sample in a study of radiotherapy plus CTLA-4 blockade in lung cancer. The table came from immunoSEQ multiplex PCR; TCRdb's copy has only in-frame clones and leaves some out. The sample includes tens of thousands of clones, around 76% seen only once; the top ten take about 3%. The sequencing used peripheral blood, collected from a patient treated with radiotherapy plus ipilimumab. The receptors originated from a human donor with non-small cell lung cancer who had a complete response to radiotherapy plus ipilimumab. Both conserved end residues are part of each CDR3. Each record gives: D gene, J gene, clone size, V gene, CDR3 protein, CDR3 DNA. The D gene is left open where the match is weak. Part of the rows lack a size; the others show once, few, many or a class for expanded clones.

- TRBJ1-1 few TRBV18 CASSPRQLNTEAFF TGTGCCAGCTCACCACGACAGTTGAACACTGAAGCTTTCTTT
TRBD1 TRBJ2-1 - TRBV11-2 CASSPTGGSYNEQFF TGTGCCAGCAGCCCGACAGGGGGCTCCTACAATGAGCAGTTCTTC
- TRBJ2-1 - TRBV2 CASSELWRTEQFF TGTGCCAGCAGTGAACTGTGGAGGACGGAGCAGTTCTTC
- TRBJ1-5 few TRBV6-6 CASNQYQGYSNQPQHF TGTGCCAGCAATCAATATCAGGGATATAGCAATCAGCCCCAGCATTTT
- TRBJ1-2 - TRBV28 CASSSTRTTGYTF TGTGCCAGCAGTTCAACTAGGACTACCGGCTACACCTTC
- TRBJ2-7 medium-sized TRBV4-1 CASSRGAVSSYEQYF TGCGCCAGCAGCCGGGGAGCGGTCAGCTCCTACGAGCAGTACTTC
- TRBJ1-3 - TRBV19 CASSRKTGNTTYF TGTGCCAGTAGTCGGAAGACTGGAAACACCACATATTTT
TRBD2 TRBJ2-1 - TRBV7-8 CASSDTWASGRREQFF TGTGCCAGCAGCGACACTTGGGCTAGCGGGAGACGGGAGCAGTTCTTC
- TRBJ1-5 - TRBV27 CASSLNGGNQPQHF TGTGCCAGCAGTTTGAACGGAGGCAATCAGCCCCAGCATTTT
- TRBJ2-5 - TRBV18 CASSPPGPTQETQYF TGTGCCAGCTCACCACCGGGGCCCACTCAAGAGACCCAGTACTTC
- TRBJ2-2 few TRBV19 CASRPAGAQLVSGELFF TGTGCCAGTAGACCCGCGGGGGCGCAACTGGTTTCCGGGGAGCTGTTTTTT
- TRBJ1-5 - TRBV27 CASSLFGMRQPQHF TGTGCCAGCAGTTTATTTGGTATGAGGCAGCCCCAGCATTTT
- TRBJ1-4 - TRBV7-9 CASSSTSGSGEKLFF TGTGCCAGCAGCTCAACCTCCGGGTCTGGGGAAAAACTGTTTTTT
TRBD1 TRBJ2-3 - TRBV10-3 CAIRDSLTDTQYF TGTGCCATCCGGGACAGCCTCACAGATACGCAGTATTTT
TRBD1 TRBJ1-5 - TRBV6-5 CASGPGQGAGQPQHF TGTGCCAGCGGACCGGGACAGGGGGCTGGTCAGCCCCAGCATTTT
TRBD2 TRBJ2-7 - TRBV2 CASTTQGLASGEQYF TGTGCCAGCACTACCCAGGGACTAGCCTCGGGCGAGCAGTACTTC
- TRBJ2-7 once TRBV6-5 CASSYSGLEGYEQYF TGTGCCAGCAGTTACTCGGGCTTAGAGGGATACGAGCAGTACTTC
- TRBJ2-5 - TRBV5-5 CASSLAVAVVLEQYF TGTGCCAGCAGCTTGGCGGTAGCGGTGGTACTGGAGCAGTACTTC
- TRBJ2-2 - TRBV7-7 CASSLLANTGELFF TGTGCCAGCAGCTTATTGGCAAACACCGGGGAGCTGTTTTTT
- TRBJ1-4 - TRBV7-2 CASSLTGIRGASNEKLFF TGTGCCAGCAGCTTAACGGGTATTCGGGGGGCCTCTAATGAAAAACTGTTTTTT
TRBD1 TRBJ2-6 - TRBV7-6 CASSFPGTGYSGANVLTF TGTGCCAGCAGCTTCCCCGGGACAGGATACTCTGGGGCCAACGTCCTGACTTTC
- TRBJ2-2 - TRBV30 CAWTASSGELFF TGTGCCTGGACCGCTAGCTCCGGGGAGCTGTTTTTT
- TRBJ2-7 - TRBV2 CASASRSSYEQYF TGTGCCAGCGCTAGCCGAAGCTCCTACGAGCAGTACTTC
- TRBJ2-7 - TRBV6-5 CASSPRGEGYEQYF TGTGCCAGCAGTCCCAGGGGAGAAGGCTACGAGCAGTACTTC